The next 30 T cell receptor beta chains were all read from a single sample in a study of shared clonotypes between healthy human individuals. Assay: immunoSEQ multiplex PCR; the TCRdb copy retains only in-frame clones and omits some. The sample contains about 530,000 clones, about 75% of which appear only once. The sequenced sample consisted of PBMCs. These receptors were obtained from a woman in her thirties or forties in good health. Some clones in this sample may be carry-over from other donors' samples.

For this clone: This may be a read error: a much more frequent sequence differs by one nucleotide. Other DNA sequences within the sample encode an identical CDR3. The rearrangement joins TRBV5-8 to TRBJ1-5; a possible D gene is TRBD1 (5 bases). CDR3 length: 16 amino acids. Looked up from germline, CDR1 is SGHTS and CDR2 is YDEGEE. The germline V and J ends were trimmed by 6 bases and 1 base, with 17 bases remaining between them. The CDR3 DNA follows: TGTGCCAGCACCTCTTCCAGGGTCACCAGCAATCAGCCCCAGCATTTT. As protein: CASTSSRVTSNQPQHF.

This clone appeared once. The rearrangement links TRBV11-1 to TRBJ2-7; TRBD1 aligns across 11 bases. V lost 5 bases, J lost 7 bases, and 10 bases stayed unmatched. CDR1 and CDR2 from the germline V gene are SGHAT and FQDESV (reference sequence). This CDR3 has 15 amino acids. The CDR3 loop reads CASSPGQGARREQYF. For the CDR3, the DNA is TGTGCCAGCAGCCCCGGACAGGGGGCAAGGAGGGAGCAGTACTTC.

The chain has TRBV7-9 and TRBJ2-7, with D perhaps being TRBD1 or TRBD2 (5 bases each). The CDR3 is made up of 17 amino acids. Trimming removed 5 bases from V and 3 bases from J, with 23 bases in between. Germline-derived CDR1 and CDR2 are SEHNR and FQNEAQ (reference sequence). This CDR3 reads CASSKVTAQGVDYEQYF. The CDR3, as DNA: TGTGCCAGCAGCAAAGTTACCGCCCAGGGAGTTGACTACGAGCAGTACTTC.

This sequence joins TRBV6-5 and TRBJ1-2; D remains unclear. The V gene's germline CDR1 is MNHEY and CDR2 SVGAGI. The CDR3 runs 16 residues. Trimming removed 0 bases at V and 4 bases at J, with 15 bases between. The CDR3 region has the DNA TGTGCCAGCAGTTACTCAATTTGGAGAACACGCTATGGCTACACCTTC. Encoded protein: CASSYSIWRTRYGYTF.

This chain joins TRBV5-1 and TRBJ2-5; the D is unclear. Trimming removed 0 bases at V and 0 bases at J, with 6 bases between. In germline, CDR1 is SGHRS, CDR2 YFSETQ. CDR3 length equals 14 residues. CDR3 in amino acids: CASSLVGDQETQYF. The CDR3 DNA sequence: TGCGCCAGCAGCTTGGTCGGTGACCAAGAGACCCAGTACTTC.

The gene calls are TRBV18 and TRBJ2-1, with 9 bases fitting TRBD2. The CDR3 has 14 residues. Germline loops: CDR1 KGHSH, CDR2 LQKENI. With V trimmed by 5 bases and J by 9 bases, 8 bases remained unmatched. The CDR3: CASSANSGSGEQFF. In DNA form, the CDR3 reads TGTGCCAGCTCAGCAAATAGCGGGAGCGGTGAGCAGTTCTTC.

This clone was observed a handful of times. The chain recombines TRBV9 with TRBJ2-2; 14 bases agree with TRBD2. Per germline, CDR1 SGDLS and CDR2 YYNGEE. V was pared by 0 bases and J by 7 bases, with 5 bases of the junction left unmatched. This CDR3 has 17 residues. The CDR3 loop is CASSVGGLAGAVGELFF. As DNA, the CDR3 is TGTGCCAGCAGCGTAGGGGGACTAGCGGGAGCGGTCGGGGAGCTGTTTTTT.

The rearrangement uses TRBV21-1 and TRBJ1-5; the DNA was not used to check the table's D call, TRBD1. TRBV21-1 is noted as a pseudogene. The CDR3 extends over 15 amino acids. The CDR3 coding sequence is TGTGCCAGCAGGTTTAGCCAGGGGAGTGGAGTGACCCAGCATTTT. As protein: CASRFSQGSGVTQHF.

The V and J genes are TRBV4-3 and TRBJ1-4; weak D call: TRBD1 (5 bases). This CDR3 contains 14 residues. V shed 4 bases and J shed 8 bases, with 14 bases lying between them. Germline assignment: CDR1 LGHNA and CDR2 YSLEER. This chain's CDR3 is CASSPGDRSEKLFF. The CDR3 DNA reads TGCGCCAGCAGCCCTGGGGACCGATCAGAAAAACTGTTTTTT.

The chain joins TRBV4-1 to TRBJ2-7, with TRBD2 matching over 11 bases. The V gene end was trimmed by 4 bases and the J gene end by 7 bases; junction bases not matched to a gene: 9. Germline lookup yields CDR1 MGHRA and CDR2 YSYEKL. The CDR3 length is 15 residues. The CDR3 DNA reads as TGCGCCAGCAGCCGAGGTAGCGGGAGGGCCGGGGAGCAGTACTTC. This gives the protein CASSRGSGRAGEQYF.

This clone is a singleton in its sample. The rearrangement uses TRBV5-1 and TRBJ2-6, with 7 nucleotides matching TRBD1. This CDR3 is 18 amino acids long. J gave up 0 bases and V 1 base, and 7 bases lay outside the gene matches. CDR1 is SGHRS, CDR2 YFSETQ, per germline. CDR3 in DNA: TGCGCCAGCAGCTTGAGAAGGGGGCCAGGCTCTGGGGCCAACGTCCTGACTTTC. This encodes CASSLRRGPGSGANVLTF. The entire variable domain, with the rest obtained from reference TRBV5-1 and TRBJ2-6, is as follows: KAGVTQTPRYLIKTRGQQVTLSCSPISGHRSVSWYQQTPGQGLQFLFEYFSETQRNKGNFPGRFSGRQFSNSRSEMNVSTLELGDSALYLCASSLRRGPGSGANVLTFGAGSRLTVL.

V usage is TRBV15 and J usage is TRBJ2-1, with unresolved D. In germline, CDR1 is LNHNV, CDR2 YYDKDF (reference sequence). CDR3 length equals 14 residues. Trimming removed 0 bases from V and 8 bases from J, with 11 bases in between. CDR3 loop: CATSRDPTVDEQFF. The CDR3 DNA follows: TGTGCCACCAGCAGAGACCCTACCGTGGATGAGCAGTTCTTC.

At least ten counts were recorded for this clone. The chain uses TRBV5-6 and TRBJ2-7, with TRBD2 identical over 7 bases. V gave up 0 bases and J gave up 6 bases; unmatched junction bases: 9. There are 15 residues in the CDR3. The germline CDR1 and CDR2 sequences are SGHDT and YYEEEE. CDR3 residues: CASSLAGGSGAEQYF. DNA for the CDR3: TGTGCCAGCAGCTTGGCGGGCGGGAGTGGAGCCGAGCAGTACTTC.

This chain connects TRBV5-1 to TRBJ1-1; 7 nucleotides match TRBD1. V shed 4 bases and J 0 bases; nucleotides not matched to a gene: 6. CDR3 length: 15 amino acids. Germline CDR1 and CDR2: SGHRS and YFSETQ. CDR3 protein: CASSGPGQMNTEAFF. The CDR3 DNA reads TGCGCCAGCAGCGGCCCGGGACAGATGAACACTGAAGCTTTCTTT. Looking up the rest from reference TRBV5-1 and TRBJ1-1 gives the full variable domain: KAGVTQTPRYLIKTRGQQVTLSCSPISGHRSVSWYQQTPGQGLQFLFEYFSETQRNKGNFPGRFSGRQFSNSRSEMNVSTLELGDSALYLCASSGPGQMNTEAFFGQGTRLTVV.

CDR3 in DNA: TGTGCCAGCTCTTCCGGGACGTCGTTCTCCTACAATGAGCAGTTCTTC. Translating gives CASSSGTSFSYNEQFF. This chain links TRBV18 with TRBJ2-1, with D perhaps assigned TRBD1 or TRBD2 (5 bases each). This CDR3 has 16 residues. V was shortened by 6 bases and J by 0 bases, with 15 bases between the two germline ends. Germline V CDR1 and CDR2: KGHSH, LQKENI.

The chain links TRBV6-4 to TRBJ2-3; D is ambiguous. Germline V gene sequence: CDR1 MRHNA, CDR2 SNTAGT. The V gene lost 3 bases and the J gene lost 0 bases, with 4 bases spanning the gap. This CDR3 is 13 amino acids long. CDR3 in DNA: TGTGCCAGCAGTGAAAGGAGCACAGATACGCAGTATTTT. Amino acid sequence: CASSERSTDTQYF.

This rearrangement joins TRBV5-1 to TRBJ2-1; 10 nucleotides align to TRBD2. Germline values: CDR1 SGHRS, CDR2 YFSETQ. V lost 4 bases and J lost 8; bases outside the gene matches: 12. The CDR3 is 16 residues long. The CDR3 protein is CASSLGGGAGGYEQFF. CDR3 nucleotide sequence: TGCGCCAGCAGCCTGGGAGGTGGAGCGGGAGGGTATGAGCAGTTCTTC.

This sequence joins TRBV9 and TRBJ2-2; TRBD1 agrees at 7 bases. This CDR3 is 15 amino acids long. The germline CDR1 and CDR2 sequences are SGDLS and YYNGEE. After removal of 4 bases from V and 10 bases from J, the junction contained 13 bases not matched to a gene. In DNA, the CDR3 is TGTGCCAGCAGCCCCAGACAGGGTAGGGGCGAGGAGCTGTTTTTT. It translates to CASSPRQGRGEELFF.

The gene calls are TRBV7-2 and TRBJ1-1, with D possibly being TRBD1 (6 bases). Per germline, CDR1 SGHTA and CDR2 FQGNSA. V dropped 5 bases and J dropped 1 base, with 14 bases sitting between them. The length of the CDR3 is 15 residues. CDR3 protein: CASSKRRGSNTEAFF. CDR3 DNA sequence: TGTGCCAGCAGCAAACGCAGGGGTTCGAACACTGAAGCTTTCTTT.

The CDR3 DNA sequence: TGTGCCAGCATGACTCCCGGCAGGGGGCACGAGCAGTACTTC. Encoded protein: CASMTPGRGHEQYF. The chain combines TRBV6-5 with TRBJ2-7; 8 bases are a match to TRBD1. Unmatched junction bases numbered 10, after V lost 7 bases and J lost 5 bases. The CDR3 loop spans 14 amino acids. Germline-derived CDR1 and CDR2 are MNHEY and SVGAGI.

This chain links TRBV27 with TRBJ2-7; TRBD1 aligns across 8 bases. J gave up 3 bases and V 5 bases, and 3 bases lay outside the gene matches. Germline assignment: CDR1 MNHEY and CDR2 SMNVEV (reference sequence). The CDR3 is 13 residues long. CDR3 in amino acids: CASSRQGSYEQYF. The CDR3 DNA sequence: TGTGCCAGCAGTAGACAGGGGAGCTACGAGCAGTACTTC.

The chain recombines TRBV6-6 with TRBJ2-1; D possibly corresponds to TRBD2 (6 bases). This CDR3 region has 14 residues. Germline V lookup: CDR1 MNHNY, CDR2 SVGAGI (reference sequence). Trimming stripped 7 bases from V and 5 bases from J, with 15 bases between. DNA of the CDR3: TGTGCCAGCACCATTAGCGGTTTAAACAATGAGCAGTTCTTC. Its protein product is CASTISGLNNEQFF.

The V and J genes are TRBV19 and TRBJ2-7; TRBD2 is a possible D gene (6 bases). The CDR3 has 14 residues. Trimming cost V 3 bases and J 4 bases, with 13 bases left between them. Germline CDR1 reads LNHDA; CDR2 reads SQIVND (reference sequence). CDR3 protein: CASSMGLEPYEQYF. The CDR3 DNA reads TGTGCCAGTAGTATGGGACTTGAACCTTACGAGCAGTACTTC. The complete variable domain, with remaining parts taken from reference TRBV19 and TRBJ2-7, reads DGGITQSPKYLFRKEGQNVTLSCEQNLNHDAMYWYRQDPGQGLRLIYYSQIVNDFQKGDIAEGYSVSREKKESFPLTVTSAQKNPTAFYLCASSMGLEPYEQYFGPGTRLTVT.

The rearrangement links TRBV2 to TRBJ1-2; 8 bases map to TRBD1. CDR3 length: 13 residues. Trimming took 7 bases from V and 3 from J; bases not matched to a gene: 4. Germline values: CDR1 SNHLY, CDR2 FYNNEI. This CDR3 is CASTATGDYGYTF. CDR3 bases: TGTGCCAGCACCGCGACAGGGGACTATGGCTACACCTTC.

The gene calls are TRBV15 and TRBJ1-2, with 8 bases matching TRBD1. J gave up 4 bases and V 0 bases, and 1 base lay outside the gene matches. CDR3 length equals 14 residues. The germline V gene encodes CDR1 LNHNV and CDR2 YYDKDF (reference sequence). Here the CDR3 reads CATSRDQGAYGYTF. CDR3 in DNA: TGTGCCACCAGCAGAGACCAGGGGGCCTATGGCTACACCTTC. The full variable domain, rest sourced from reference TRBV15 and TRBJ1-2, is DAMVIQNPRYQVTQFGKPVTLSCSQTLNHNVMYWYQQKSSQAPKLLFHYYDKDFNNEADTPDNFQSRRPNTSFCFLDIRSPGLGDTAMYLCATSRDQGAYGYTFGSGTRLTVV.

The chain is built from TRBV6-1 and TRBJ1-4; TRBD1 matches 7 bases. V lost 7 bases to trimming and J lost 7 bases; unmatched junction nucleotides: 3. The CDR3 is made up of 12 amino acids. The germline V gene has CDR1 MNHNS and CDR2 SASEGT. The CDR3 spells CASTRGIEKLFF. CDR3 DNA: TGTGCCAGCACCAGGGGGATTGAAAAACTGTTTTTT.

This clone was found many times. The CDR3 DNA reads TGTGCCAGCAGCTTAGACAGGGGAGCCGGCGAGCAGTACTTC. Translation: CASSLDRGAGEQYF. V gene TRBV11-2 combines with J gene TRBJ2-5; weak D call: TRBD1 (6 bases). The DNA end is more similar to TRBJ2-7, so the J call may be wrong. This CDR3 is 14 amino acids long. Germline V gene data show CDR1 as SGHAT and CDR2 as FQNNGV.

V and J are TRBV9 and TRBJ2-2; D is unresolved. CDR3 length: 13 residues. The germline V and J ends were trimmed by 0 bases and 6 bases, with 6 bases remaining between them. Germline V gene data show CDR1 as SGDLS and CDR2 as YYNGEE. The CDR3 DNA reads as TGTGCCAGCAGCGTAGTCGGCCCCGGGGAGCTGTTTTTT. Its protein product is CASSVVGPGELFF.

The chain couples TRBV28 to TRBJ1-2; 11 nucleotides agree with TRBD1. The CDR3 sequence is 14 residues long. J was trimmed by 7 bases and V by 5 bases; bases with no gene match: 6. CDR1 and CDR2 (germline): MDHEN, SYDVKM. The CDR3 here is CASSPGQGAFGYTF. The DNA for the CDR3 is TGTGCCAGCAGTCCAGGACAGGGGGCCTTTGGCTACACCTTC.

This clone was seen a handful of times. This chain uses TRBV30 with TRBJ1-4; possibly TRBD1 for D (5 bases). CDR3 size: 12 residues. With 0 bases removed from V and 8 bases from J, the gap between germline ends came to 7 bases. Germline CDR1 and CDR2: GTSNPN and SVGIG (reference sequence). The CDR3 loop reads CAWSVRDEKLFF. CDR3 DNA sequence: TGTGCCTGGAGTGTACGGGACGAAAAACTGTTTTTT.